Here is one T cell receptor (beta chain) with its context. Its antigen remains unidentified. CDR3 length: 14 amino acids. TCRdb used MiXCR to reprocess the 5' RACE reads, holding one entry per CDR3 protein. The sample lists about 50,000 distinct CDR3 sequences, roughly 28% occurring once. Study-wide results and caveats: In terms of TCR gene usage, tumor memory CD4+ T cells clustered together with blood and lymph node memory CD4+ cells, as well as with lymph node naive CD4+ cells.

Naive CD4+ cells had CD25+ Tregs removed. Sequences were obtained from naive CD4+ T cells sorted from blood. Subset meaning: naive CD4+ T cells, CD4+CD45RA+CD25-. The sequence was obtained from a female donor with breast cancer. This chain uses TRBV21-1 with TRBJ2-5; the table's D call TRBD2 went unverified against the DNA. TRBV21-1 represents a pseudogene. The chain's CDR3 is CASRTSGRPETQYF. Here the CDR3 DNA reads TGTGCCAGCAGGACTAGCGGGAGACCAGAGACCCAGTACTTC.